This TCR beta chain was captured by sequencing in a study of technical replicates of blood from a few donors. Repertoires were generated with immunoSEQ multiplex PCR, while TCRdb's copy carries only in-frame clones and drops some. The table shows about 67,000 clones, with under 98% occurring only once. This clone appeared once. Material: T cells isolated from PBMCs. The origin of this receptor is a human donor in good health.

This CDR3 is CASSPSMAGATDTQYF. The CDR3 DNA is TGTGCCAGCAGCCCCTCCATGGCGGGAGCGACAGATACGCAGTATTTT. The chain has TRBV7-3 and TRBJ2-3; 7 bases match TRBD2. Germline V gives CDR1 SGHTA, CDR2 FQGTGA. The CDR3 length is 16 residues. V gave up 5 bases and J gave up 3 bases; unmatched junction bases: 11.